This T cell receptor (beta chain) was profiled in a study of blood T cell repertoires in COVID-19 (dated by TCRdb to 2019 to 2021). General notes on the study: Samples from collaborators originated in the United States, Italy and Spain and spanned both the acute and convalescent phases of COVID-19. The repertoires were released in a freely available public database intended as a resource for research on the immune response to SARS-CoV-2. Nearly every sample came with metadata listing a de-identified subject ID, COVID-19 status, age in years and sex. The prospective study material was composed of cDNA or gDNA derived from T cells, B-cell-depleted T cells, or PBMCs. Samples came from the ongoing ImmuneRACE study (first 160 participants) plus 1,254 subjects from 6 global collaborators. Subjects who had been exposed to COVID-19, were actively infected with it, or had recovered from it provided the deeply sampled blood TCRbeta repertoires that made up the dataset. Where available, HLA class I and class II types were obtained from metadata supplied by the sample provider rather than from assay-based typing.

In Seattle, one collaborating source enrolled patients while the infection was active and tracked those patients longitudinally over the course of disease. Each collaborating institution followed its own protocols to collect whole blood in K2EDTA tubes. For TCRbeta analysis, collaborator samples were shipped as frozen whole blood, as isolated PBMCs, or as DNA extracted from either sample type. The germline V gene sets CDR1 to MNHEY and CDR2 to SVGAGI. Including the terminal cysteine and phenylalanine, the CDR3 comprises 15 residues. Only CDR3 DNA is held: 45 bases, read in frame from base 1. V is pruned by 0 bases and J by 14 bases, leaving 9 bases of the junction without a gene match. TCRbeta CDR3 regions were amplified from genomic DNA by means of the immunoSEQ Assay, a bias-controlled multiplex PCR. The original methods were these. The number of nucleated cells in each sample was estimated by amplification of reference gene primers within the assay. To quantify the absolute abundance of each unique TCRbeta CDR3 rearrangement, sequence reads were collapsed and filtered. Productive Simpson clonality was computed per sample as the square root of Simpson's diversity index over productive rearrangements. TCRdb mirrors the immuneACCESS table, restricted to in-frame sequences. Some clones are absent from its copies; in checked studies, under half trace to an unresolved V gene, and the reason for the others is unknown. V, J and clone size were drawn from that table, and D and trimming were deduced from the DNA. Counted in this sample were roughly 300,000 clones; roughly 91% of them appeared once. The leading ten clones occupy 1.5% to 2% of the sample.

Concerning this clone itself: This clone's antigen is unknown. Per-base qualities were not stored, and no clone one base away is much larger.

What the work shows at the level of the full study, not this receptor alone: The amount of clinical and demographic metadata varied by source and participant and was provided uncurated.

Sequences were obtained from peripheral blood. This receptor was taken from a woman in her twenties or thirties with COVID-19, enrolled during active disease. The rearrangement combines TRBV6-5 with TRBJ1-6; the junction holds 8 bases that match TRBD1. The nucleotide sequence reads TGTGCCAGCAGTTACTCGACCGACAGGGGTCCCACCCTCCACTTT. This gives the protein CASSYSTDRGPTLHF.